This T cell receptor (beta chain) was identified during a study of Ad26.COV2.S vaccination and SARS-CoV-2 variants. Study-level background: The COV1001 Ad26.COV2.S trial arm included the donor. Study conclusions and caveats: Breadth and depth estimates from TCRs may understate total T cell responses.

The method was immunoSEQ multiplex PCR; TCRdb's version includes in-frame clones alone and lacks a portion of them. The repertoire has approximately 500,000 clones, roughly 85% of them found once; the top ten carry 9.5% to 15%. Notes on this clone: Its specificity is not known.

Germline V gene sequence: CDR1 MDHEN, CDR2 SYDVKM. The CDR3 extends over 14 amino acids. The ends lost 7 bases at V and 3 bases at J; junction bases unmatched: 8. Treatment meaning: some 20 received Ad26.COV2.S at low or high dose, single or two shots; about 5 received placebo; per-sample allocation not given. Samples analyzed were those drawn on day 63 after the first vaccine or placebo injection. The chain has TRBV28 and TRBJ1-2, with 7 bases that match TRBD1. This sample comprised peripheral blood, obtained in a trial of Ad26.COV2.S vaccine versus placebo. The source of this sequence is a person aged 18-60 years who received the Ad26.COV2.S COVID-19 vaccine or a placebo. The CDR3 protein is CASIAGTAYYGYTF. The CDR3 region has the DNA TGTGCCAGCATTGCCGGGACAGCCTACTATGGCTACACCTTC.